These T cell receptor beta chains were read from a single sample in a study of graft-versus-host responses after intestinal transplantation. Sequenced by immunoSEQ multiplex PCR; TCRdb stores in-frame clones only, minus some. The profile covers more than 70,000 clones, with approximately 82% appearing a single time and approximately 0.88% taken by the ten largest. The antigens of these receptors remain unknown. Sequences were derived from unstimulated CD4+ T cells sorted from spleen or lymph node cells, sampled before intestinal transplant. Source of these receptors: a human donor who received an intestinal transplant. CDR3s include the opening cysteine and the closing phenylalanine or tryptophan. Each record gives: J gene, clone size, V gene, D gene, CDR3 protein, CDR3 DNA. D genes are given only for firm matches. Only part of the rows carry a size: once, few, many, or a class if the clone is expanded.

j_gene: TRBJ2-4
abundance: -
v_gene: TRBV5-1
d_gene: TRBD1
CDR3aa: CASSFAGTGESKNIQYF
CDR3nt: TGCGCCAGCAGCTTCGCCGGGACAGGGGAATCCAAAAACATTCAGTACTTC

j_gene: TRBJ2-3
abundance: few
v_gene: TRBV6-5
d_gene: TRBD1
CDR3aa: CASSSRGQGTDTQYF
CDR3nt: TGTGCCAGCAGTTCGCGGGGACAGGGCACAGATACGCAGTATTTT

j_gene: TRBJ1-4
abundance: -
v_gene: TRBV6-5
d_gene: TRBD1
CDR3aa: CASSRGTANEKLFF
CDR3nt: TGTGCCAGCAGTCGCGGGACAGCTAATGAAAAACTGTTTTTT

j_gene: TRBJ2-7
abundance: -
v_gene: TRBV6-1
d_gene: -
CDR3aa: CASHGPVYEQYF
CDR3nt: TGTGCCAGCCATGGGCCAGTCTACGAGCAGTACTTC

j_gene: TRBJ1-4
abundance: -
v_gene: TRBV23-1
d_gene: -
CDR3aa: CASSQSAEGQRQVLWQTNEKLFF
CDR3nt: TGCGCCAGCAGTCAATCGGCAGAGGGGCAGCGACAGGTTCTTTGGCAAACTAATGAAAAACTGTTTTTT

j_gene: TRBJ1-3
abundance: -
v_gene: TRBV18
d_gene: -
CDR3aa: CASSPGGGSYTIYF
CDR3nt: TGTGCCAGCTCACCAGGTGGAGGTTCGTACACCATATATTTT

j_gene: TRBJ2-3
abundance: -
v_gene: TRBV14
d_gene: -
CDR3aa: CASSQVLAFDTQYF
CDR3nt: TGTGCCAGCAGCCAAGTTTTGGCTTTCGATACGCAGTATTTT

j_gene: TRBJ2-1
abundance: -
v_gene: TRBV5-1
d_gene: -
CDR3aa: CASSPQGYNGQFF
CDR3nt: TGCGCCAGCAGCCCACAGGGTTACAATGGGCAGTTCTTC

j_gene: TRBJ2-3
abundance: -
v_gene: TRBV10-1
d_gene: TRBD2
CDR3aa: CASSPGLALDTQYF
CDR3nt: TGCGCCAGCAGTCCGGGACTAGCGTTAGATACGCAGTATTTT

j_gene: TRBJ1-5
abundance: -
v_gene: TRBV7-8
d_gene: -
CDR3aa: CASSFQGSNQPQHF
CDR3nt: TGTGCCAGCAGCTTCCAGGGTAGCAATCAGCCCCAGCATTTT

j_gene: TRBJ2-3
abundance: -
v_gene: TRBV4-2
d_gene: -
CDR3aa: CASSQEWPGSPPDTQYF
CDR3nt: TGTGCCAGCAGCCAAGAGTGGCCTGGTTCCCCCCCTGATACGCAGTATTTT

j_gene: TRBJ1-2
abundance: -
v_gene: TRBV28
d_gene: -
CDR3aa: CASSLQGRYGYTF
CDR3nt: TGTGCCAGCAGTTTACAGGGAAGATATGGCTACACCTTC

j_gene: TRBJ1-6
abundance: -
v_gene: TRBV21-1
d_gene: -
CDR3aa: CASNPRVWDRDNSPLHF
CDR3nt: TGTGCCAGCAACCCACGGGTCTGGGACAGGGATAATTCACCCCTCCACTTT

j_gene: TRBJ2-7
abundance: -
v_gene: TRBV11-2
d_gene: -
CDR3aa: CASSVDRQLSYEQYF
CDR3nt: TGTGCCAGCAGCGTCGACAGACAACTTTCCTACGAGCAGTACTTC

j_gene: TRBJ1-2
abundance: -
v_gene: TRBV28
d_gene: TRBD1
CDR3aa: CASSLQSRGQGYGYTF
CDR3nt: TGTGCCAGCAGTTTACAGTCTCGGGGACAGGGCTATGGCTACACCTTC

j_gene: TRBJ1-6
abundance: -
v_gene: TRBV9
d_gene: -
CDR3aa: CASSVGSSYNSPLHF
CDR3nt: TGTGCCAGCAGCGTGGGGAGCTCCTATAATTCACCCCTCCACTTT

j_gene: TRBJ1-1
abundance: -
v_gene: TRBV2
d_gene: -
CDR3aa: CASSGRTVNTEAFF
CDR3nt: TGTGCCAGCAGTGGTAGGACAGTTAACACTGAAGCTTTCTTT

j_gene: TRBJ2-7
abundance: few
v_gene: TRBV5-6
d_gene: -
CDR3aa: CASSLWTPQWEQYF
CDR3nt: TGTGCCAGCAGCTTGTGGACTCCCCAATGGGAGCAGTACTTC

j_gene: TRBJ2-3
abundance: -
v_gene: TRBV19
d_gene: -
CDR3aa: CASSSRFYTDTQYF
CDR3nt: TGTGCCAGTAGTTCTCGGTTCTACACAGATACGCAGTATTTT

j_gene: TRBJ1-6
abundance: -
v_gene: TRBV7-2
d_gene: -
CDR3aa: CASSFVTYNSPLHF
CDR3nt: TGTGCCAGCAGCTTTGTTACCTATAATTCACCCCTCCACTTT

j_gene: TRBJ1-1
abundance: -
v_gene: TRBV28
d_gene: -
CDR3aa: CASKVWGQNTEAFF
CDR3nt: TGTGCCAGCAAGGTCTGGGGACAAAACACTGAAGCTTTCTTT

j_gene: TRBJ2-4
abundance: -
v_gene: TRBV5-1
d_gene: TRBD2
CDR3aa: CASGGSSGENIQYF
CDR3nt: TGCGCCAGCGGGGGGAGTAGCGGGGAAAACATTCAGTACTTC

j_gene: TRBJ2-4
abundance: -
v_gene: TRBV19
d_gene: -
CDR3aa: CASSIRGIWYF
CDR3nt: TGTGCCAGTAGTATTAGGGGAATCTGGTACTTC

j_gene: TRBJ2-3
abundance: -
v_gene: TRBV29-1
d_gene: TRBD2
CDR3aa: CSVYLAGRSTDTQYF
CDR3nt: TGCAGCGTTTATCTAGCGGGACGAAGCACAGATACGCAGTATTTT

j_gene: TRBJ2-3
abundance: -
v_gene: TRBV2
d_gene: TRBD2
CDR3aa: CASRDFRGGPSTDTQYF
CDR3nt: TGTGCCAGCAGGGACTTCCGCGGGGGGCCCAGCACAGATACGCAGTATTTT

j_gene: TRBJ2-1
abundance: once
v_gene: TRBV6-1
d_gene: TRBD1
CDR3aa: CASSDRDRYNEQFF
CDR3nt: TGTGCCAGCAGTGACCGGGACAGATACAATGAGCAGTTCTTC

j_gene: TRBJ2-5
abundance: -
v_gene: TRBV14
d_gene: TRBD2
CDR3aa: CASSPGLAGRKTQYF
CDR3nt: TGTGCCAGCAGTCCCGGACTAGCGGGGAGGAAGACCCAGTACTTC

j_gene: TRBJ2-7
abundance: -
v_gene: TRBV2
d_gene: TRBD2
CDR3aa: CASRGGKASGSYEQYF
CDR3nt: TGTGCCAGCAGGGGGGGGAAGGCTAGCGGCTCCTACGAGCAGTACTTC

j_gene: TRBJ2-3
abundance: -
v_gene: TRBV5-4
d_gene: TRBD2
CDR3aa: CASSLPPSGRSSDTQYF
CDR3nt: TGTGCCAGCAGCTTACCTCCGAGCGGGAGAAGCTCAGATACGCAGTATTTT

j_gene: TRBJ2-4
abundance: -
v_gene: TRBV19
d_gene: -
CDR3aa: CASMTQGRPNIQYF
CDR3nt: TGTGCCAGTATGACCCAGGGAAGGCCAAACATTCAGTACTTC

j_gene: TRBJ2-3
abundance: -
v_gene: TRBV6-1
d_gene: TRBD1
CDR3aa: CASSPQGGTQYF
CDR3nt: TGTGCCAGCAGCCCACAGGGGGGCACGCAGTATTTT

j_gene: TRBJ2-7
abundance: -
v_gene: TRBV11-1
d_gene: TRBD2
CDR3aa: CASSLAQLAGVYEQYF
CDR3nt: TGTGCCAGCAGCTTAGCGCAACTAGCGGGAGTCTACGAGCAGTACTTC

j_gene: TRBJ1-6
abundance: -
v_gene: TRBV7-9
d_gene: -
CDR3aa: CASSLDPGVGSPLHF
CDR3nt: TGTGCCAGCAGCTTAGATCCAGGGGTTGGTTCACCCCTCCACTTT

j_gene: TRBJ1-5
abundance: -
v_gene: TRBV5-1
d_gene: TRBD1
CDR3aa: CASSLAPGGLASNQPQHF
CDR3nt: TGCGCCAGCAGCTTGGCGCCAGGGGGCCTTGCAAGCAATCAGCCCCAGCATTTT

j_gene: TRBJ2-4
abundance: -
v_gene: TRBV11-2
d_gene: -
CDR3aa: CASSLDMARRAKNIQYF
CDR3nt: TGTGCCAGCAGCTTAGATATGGCTAGGAGGGCCAAAAACATTCAGTACTTC

j_gene: TRBJ2-7
abundance: -
v_gene: TRBV5-1
d_gene: TRBD1
CDR3aa: CASSYDRGGDEQYF
CDR3nt: TGCGCCAGCAGCTACGACAGGGGGGGCGACGAGCAGTACTTC

j_gene: TRBJ1-4
abundance: -
v_gene: TRBV6-5
d_gene: TRBD1
CDR3aa: CASSPQRQGKLFF
CDR3nt: TGTGCCAGCAGTCCGCAGAGACAGGGAAAACTGTTTTTT

j_gene: TRBJ1-5
abundance: -
v_gene: TRBV28
d_gene: TRBD1
CDR3aa: CASSLTGEIEPQHF
CDR3nt: TGTGCCAGCAGTCTTACAGGGGAAATTGAACCCCAGCATTTT

j_gene: TRBJ2-4
abundance: -
v_gene: TRBV5-1
d_gene: -
CDR3aa: CASSLGLEVNIQYF
CDR3nt: TGCGCCAGCAGCTTGGGGCTAGAGGTAAACATTCAGTACTTC

j_gene: TRBJ1-2
abundance: few
v_gene: TRBV19
d_gene: -
CDR3aa: CASSISGQYGYTF
CDR3nt: TGTGCCAGTAGTATATCTGGACAGTATGGCTACACCTTC

j_gene: TRBJ1-4
abundance: -
v_gene: TRBV30
d_gene: -
CDR3aa: CAWSRSGRELFF
CDR3nt: TGTGCCTGGAGTAGGTCAGGGAGGGAACTGTTTTTT

j_gene: TRBJ2-5
abundance: -
v_gene: TRBV7-3
d_gene: TRBD2
CDR3aa: CASSKGTSGRWVETQYF
CDR3nt: TGTGCCAGCAGCAAAGGGACTAGCGGGCGATGGGTGGAGACCCAGTACTTC

j_gene: TRBJ1-5
abundance: -
v_gene: TRBV15
d_gene: TRBD1
CDR3aa: CATSRGQGSLNDQPQHF
CDR3nt: TGTGCCACCAGCAGAGGACAGGGGTCCTTAAACGATCAGCCCCAGCATTTT

j_gene: TRBJ1-2
abundance: -
v_gene: TRBV15
d_gene: -
CDR3aa: CATAPEADSYYGYTF
CDR3nt: TGTGCCACCGCTCCCGAGGCTGACAGTTACTATGGCTACACCTTC